Below, 27 T cell receptor beta chains from the same sample are listed, as sequenced in a study of early stage breast cancer tumors listed by TCRdb under 2017. Libraries were built with the immunoSEQ multiplex PCR assay. In its TCRdb copy, this immuneACCESS table keeps in-frame sequences only and misses some clones. Where compared with another copy, unresolved V genes explain less than half of these, and the others have no known cause. The sample includes just over 50,000 clones, with roughly 78% observed a single time. The ten largest clones capture 3% to 4% of the sample. Sequencing input: blood. The receptors originated from a person in their forties with breast cancer.

This chain connects TRBV6-5 to TRBJ1-2; the D gene is possibly TRBD1 (5 bases). V gave up 4 bases and J gave up 4 bases, with 13 bases separating them. CDR3 length: 14 amino acids. The germline V gene has CDR1 MNHEY and CDR2 SVGAGI. CDR3 protein: CASSSVQGLYGYTF. DNA for the CDR3: TGTGCCAGCAGTTCAGTGCAGGGACTCTATGGCTACACCTTC.

The chain links TRBV7-9 to TRBJ2-5, with TRBD1 matching 7 bases. The CDR3 runs 14 residues. The germline V gene encodes CDR1 SEHNR and CDR2 FQNEAQ (reference sequence). Trimming cost V 5 bases and J 1 base; bases outside gene matches: 4. CDR3 residues: CASSGTAIQETQYF. CDR3 sequence (DNA): TGTGCCAGCAGCGGGACAGCCATCCAAGAGACCCAGTACTTC. The variable domain in full, completed from reference TRBV7-9 and TRBJ2-5, reads DTGVSQNPRHKITKRGQNVTFRCDPISEHNRLYWYRQTLGQGPEFLTYFQNEAQLEKSRLLSDRFSAERPKGSFSTLEIQRTEQGDSAMYLCASSGTAIQETQYFGPGTRLLVL.

The V gene is TRBV7-9, the J gene TRBJ2-5; 9 bases line up with TRBD1. The V gene's germline CDR1 is SEHNR and CDR2 FQNEAQ (reference sequence). This CDR3 has 16 residues. Trimming at V came to 5 bases and at J to 3 bases, leaving 10 bases not matched to a gene. The CDR3 region has the DNA TGTGCCAGCAGCGACCGGGACAGGGTGTTAGAAGAGACCCAGTACTTC. Translating it yields CASSDRDRVLEETQYF.

The chain uses TRBV7-8 and TRBJ2-1, with D unresolved. CDR3 length: 13 residues. V was pared by 0 bases and J by 4 bases, with 4 bases between. CDR1 and CDR2 (germline): SGHVS, FQNEAQ. CDR3 in amino acids: CASSLARYNEQFF. The CDR3 DNA reads as TGTGCCAGCAGCTTAGCCAGGTACAATGAGCAGTTCTTC.

The V call is TRBV9, the J call TRBJ2-2; D possibly matches TRBD1 or TRBD2 (5 bases each). CDR1 is SGDLS, CDR2 YYNGEE, per germline. The CDR3 consists of 15 residues. V lost 4 bases, J lost 4 bases, and 14 bases lay in between. As DNA, the CDR3 is TGTGCCAGCAGCCGGGACCCGCAGATCACCGGGGAGCTGTTTTTT. As protein: CASSRDPQITGELFF.

This chain joins TRBV4-1 and TRBJ2-2; 8 bases map to TRBD1. The germline V gene encodes CDR1 MGHRA and CDR2 YSYEKL. V lost 2 bases and J lost 7; bases outside the gene matches: 9. CDR3 length: 16 amino acids. The DNA for the CDR3 is TGCGCCAGCAGCCAACATAGGAGCAGGGGGCTCGGGGAGCTGTTTTTT. Protein: CASSQHRSRGLGELFF.

The chain is built from TRBV12-5 and TRBJ2-1, with D maybe TRBD2 (6 bases). The V gene's germline CDR1 is LGHNT and CDR2 FRNRAP. Trimming removed 2 bases from V and 6 bases from J, with 14 bases in between. This CDR3 is 15 amino acids long. The CDR3 bases are TGTGCTAGTGGTTTGCTTGTCCTAGCGAGCAATGAGCAGTTCTTC. Protein: CASGLLVLASNEQFF.

This chain uses TRBV7-9 with TRBJ1-2, with a weak D call TRBD1 (5 bases). Germline CDR1 is SEHNR and CDR2 is FQNEAQ (reference sequence). Trimming shortened V by 1 base and J by 8 bases, and 11 bases separated the two germline ends. The CDR3 loop spans 13 amino acids. The DNA of the CDR3 is TGTGCCAGCAGCTTAGGGGGGGGAGACGGCTACACCTTC. Its protein is CASSLGGGDGYTF.

The V and J genes are TRBV5-1 and TRBJ2-1, with 7 positions matching TRBD2. J lost 7 bases, V lost 0 bases, and 4 bases had no gene match. The length of the CDR3 is 14 residues. In germline, CDR1 is SGHRS, CDR2 YFSETQ. The CDR3 spells CASSLDWGGNEQFF. CDR3 sequence (DNA): TGCGCCAGCAGCTTGGATTGGGGAGGGAATGAGCAGTTCTTC. The entire variable domain, with the rest obtained from reference TRBV5-1 and TRBJ2-1, is as follows: KAGVTQTPRYLIKTRGQQVTLSCSPISGHRSVSWYQQTPGQGLQFLFEYFSETQRNKGNFPGRFSGRQFSNSRSEMNVSTLELGDSALYLCASSLDWGGNEQFFGPGTRLTVL.

This clone occurred a few times. The rearrangement uses TRBV6-6 and TRBJ1-2; D remains ambiguous. Germline assignment: CDR1 MNHNY and CDR2 SVGAGI (reference sequence). This CDR3 spans 12 amino acids. The V and J ends lost 5 bases and 3 bases respectively, with 7 bases between them. Written as DNA, the CDR3 is TGTGCCAGCAGTCCAGACGACTATGGCTACACCTTC. Encoded protein: CASSPDDYGYTF.

The rearrangement links TRBV6-6 to TRBJ1-1, with D perhaps matching TRBD1 (6 bases). The germline V gene encodes CDR1 MNHNY and CDR2 SVGAGI (reference sequence). Trimming took 5 bases from V and 1 from J, leaving 14 bases between them. The CDR3 sequence is 15 residues long. The DNA of the CDR3 is TGTGCCAGCAGTACCCCGACAGGAGGGAACACTGAAGCTTTCTTT. Translation: CASSTPTGGNTEAFF.

This chain links TRBV2 with TRBJ2-3, with 12 positions matching TRBD2. Trimming cost V 10 bases and J 1 base; bases outside gene matches: 3. The CDR3 extends over 14 amino acids. Germline V gene data show CDR1 as SNHLY and CDR2 as FYNNEI. The CDR3 DNA reads as TGTGCCACTCGGACTAGCGGGGGCACAGATACGCAGTATTTT. Residues: CATRTSGGTDTQYF.

The chain recombines TRBV6-1 with TRBJ1-1; no clear D. V was trimmed by 6 bases and J by 0 bases, leaving 14 bases between them. CDR3 length: 15 amino acids. Looked up from germline, CDR1 is MNHNS and CDR2 is SASEGT. CDR3: CASRALGNLNTEAFF. CDR3 DNA: TGTGCCAGCAGGGCCCTAGGGAACCTGAACACTGAAGCTTTCTTT.

This clone was counted a single time. The chain links TRBV10-3 to TRBJ1-4, with D perhaps TRBD1 (5 bases). This CDR3 is built from 14 residues. CDR1 is ENHRY and CDR2 is SYGVKD in the germline V gene. Deletions cut 7 bases from V and 8 bases from J, with 17 bases between. The CDR3 loop is CAIKGNGRDEKLFF. The CDR3 DNA reads as TGTGCCATCAAGGGCAATGGCAGGGACGAAAAACTGTTTTTT.

This sequence joins TRBV5-1 and TRBJ2-1; 8 bases match TRBD2. Germline assignment: CDR1 SGHRS and CDR2 YFSETQ. The CDR3 runs to 14 residues. Trimming at V came to 4 bases and at J to 9 bases, leaving 9 bases not matched to a gene. The CDR3 reads CASSTGTRDSEQFF. CDR3 bases: TGCGCCAGCAGCACAGGGACTAGAGACAGTGAGCAGTTCTTC.

V is TRBV10-3 and J is TRBJ2-2, with a tentative D call TRBD2 (6 bases). This CDR3 spans 14 amino acids. Per the germline V gene, CDR1 is ENHRY and CDR2 is SYGVKD. The ends were cut back, 0 bases at V and 9 bases at J, with 11 bases in the middle. CDR3: CAISESEGSRELFF. CDR3 sequence (DNA): TGTGCCATCAGTGAGTCGGAGGGGTCTCGGGAGCTGTTTTTT.

V usage is TRBV9 and J usage is TRBJ2-5; 9 nucleotides line up with TRBD1. Trimming cost V 7 bases and J 5 bases; bases outside gene matches: 6. Germline values: CDR1 SGDLS, CDR2 YYNGEE. The CDR3 has 13 amino acids. CDR3 nucleotides: TGTGCCAGCGGACAGGGGAGAATGGAGACCCAGTACTTC. Translation gives CASGQGRMETQYF.

This CDR3 reads CASSLQGDTEAFF. DNA for the CDR3: TGTGCCAGCAGCCTACAGGGGGACACTGAAGCTTTCTTT. The rearrangement joins TRBV11-2 to TRBJ1-1, with TRBD1 matching 8 bases. The trim removed 5 bases at V and 3 bases at J, leaving 2 bases unmatched. CDR3 length: 13 residues. CDR1 and CDR2 from the germline V gene are SGHAT and FQNNGV.

CDR3 residues: CASRDGYGYTF. For the CDR3, the DNA is TGTGCCAGCAGGGACGGCTATGGCTACACCTTC. This chain connects TRBV2 to TRBJ1-2; D gene uncertain. Between the trimmed V and J ends, which lost 6 bases and 4 bases, there was a span of 6 bases. Per germline, CDR1 SNHLY and CDR2 FYNNEI. This CDR3 has 11 amino acids. Together with reference TRBV2 and TRBJ1-2, the CDR3 gives the full variable domain: EPEVTQTPSHQVTQMGQEVILRCVPISNHLYFYWYRQILGQKVEFLVSFYNNEISEKSEIFDDQFSVERPDGSNFTLKIRSTKLEDSAMYFCASRDGYGYTFGSGTRLTVV.

J is TRBJ2-5 and V is TRBV7-9, with D unresolved. The end of the DNA is better explained by TRBJ2-7, so the J call may be wrong. Germline V gene data show CDR1 as SEHNR and CDR2 as FQNEAQ (reference sequence). The CDR3 totals 10 residues. The CDR3 spells CASSPDEQYF. CDR3 bases: TGTGCCAGCAGTCCCGACGAGCAGTACTTC.

V and J are TRBV6-5 and TRBJ2-7; D perhaps matches TRBD2 (6 bases). The V gene's germline CDR1 is MNHEY and CDR2 SVGAGI. This CDR3 is 13 amino acids long. V was shortened by 6 bases and J by 4 bases, with 13 bases between the two germline ends. The CDR3 region has the DNA TGTGCCAGCAGGGCGGGGCAGCTGTACGAGCAGTACTTC. Translating gives CASRAGQLYEQYF.

The genes are TRBV4-2 and TRBJ1-4; perhaps TRBD1 as D (5 bases). The CDR3 sequence is 16 residues long. The germline V gene has CDR1 LGHNA and CDR2 YNFKEQ. V was pared by 2 bases and J by 2 bases, with 12 bases between. The CDR3 loop is CASSQWGMETNEKLFF. The CDR3 DNA follows: TGTGCCAGCAGCCAATGGGGGATGGAGACTAATGAAAAACTGTTTTTT.

This clone came up once. This chain joins TRBV7-3 and TRBJ2-3; TRBD2 agrees at 8 bases. V was pared by 0 bases and J by 4 bases, with 3 bases of the junction left unmatched. CDR3 size: 15 residues. Per germline, CDR1 SGHTA and CDR2 FQGTGA. Here the CDR3 reads CASSLTGRASDTQYF. Written as DNA, the CDR3 is TGTGCCAGCAGCTTAACCGGGAGGGCCTCAGATACGCAGTATTTT.

The rearrangement uses TRBV29-1 and TRBJ2-1, with 7 positions matching TRBD2. The V and J ends lost 6 bases and 2 bases, in that order; junction bases with no gene match: 7. Germline values: CDR1 SQVTM, CDR2 ANQGSEA. CDR3 size: 14 residues. CDR3 residues: CSVRAGTTYNEQFF. In DNA form, the CDR3 reads TGCAGCGTCCGAGCTGGGACTACCTACAATGAGCAGTTCTTC.

The gene calls are TRBV18 and TRBJ2-1; 8 nucleotides align to TRBD2. CDR3 length equals 11 residues. CDR1 KGHSH and CDR2 LQKENI come from the germline V gene. J gave up 10 bases and V 8 bases, and 4 bases lay outside the gene matches. The CDR3, as DNA: TGTGCCAGCCAGACTAGCGCGGAGCAGTTCTTC. Encoded protein: CASQTSAEQFF.

The V and J genes are TRBV27 and TRBJ2-1; no reliable D call. From germline, CDR1 is MNHEY and CDR2 SMNVEV (reference sequence). V was pared by 7 bases and J by 2 bases, with 12 bases between. The CDR3 runs 14 residues. The CDR3: CASTSLETYNEQFF. The CDR3 DNA reads as TGTGCCAGCACTTCCCTAGAGACCTACAATGAGCAGTTCTTC.

The V call is TRBV5-4, the J call TRBJ2-7, with D perhaps assigned TRBD1 or TRBD2 (6 bases each). This CDR3 contains 16 residues. Germline V lookup: CDR1 SGHNT, CDR2 YYREEE (reference sequence). Trimming left V 0 bases short and J 2 bases short, with 15 bases between. The CDR3 nucleotides are TGTGCCAGCAGCTTGGGGGGGGCACCCTCAGCCTACGAGCAGTACTTC. This encodes CASSLGGAPSAYEQYF. Complete variable domain (other parts from reference TRBV5-4 and TRBJ2-7): ETGVTQSPTHLIKTRGQQVTLRCSSQSGHNTVSWYQQALGQGPQFIFQYYREEENGRGNFPPRFSGLQFPNYSSELNVNALELDDSALYLCASSLGGAPSAYEQYFGPGTRLTVT.